This T cell receptor beta chain was observed in a study of blood T cell repertoires in COVID-19. Turning to the study itself: Both acute and convalescent COVID-19 samples were obtained from the United States, Italy and Spain. The cDNA or gDNA used as material had been derived from T cells, B-cell-depleted T cells, or PBMCs.

This clone was observed a handful of times. Clones were read by immunoSEQ multiplex PCR, and TCRdb kept only the in-frame ones, dropping some. The sample consists of 210,000 or so clones, approximately 80% of them appearing once. In assigning cohorts, the study relied on participant-reported clinical history. The source is a woman aged 40 to 50 with acute COVID-19. Sequenced: PBMCs or T cells enriched from blood (not recorded which).

CDR3 amino acids: CASSYSAGYSNQPQHF. DNA of the CDR3: TGTGCCAGCAGTTACTCGGCAGGGTATAGCAATCAGCCCCAGCATTTT. The rearrangement links TRBV6-6 to TRBJ1-5, with a tentative D call TRBD1 (5 bases). CDR3 length equals 16 residues. The germline V gene has CDR1 MNHNY and CDR2 SVGAGI (reference sequence). V was trimmed by 0 bases and J by 0 bases, leaving 9 bases between them.